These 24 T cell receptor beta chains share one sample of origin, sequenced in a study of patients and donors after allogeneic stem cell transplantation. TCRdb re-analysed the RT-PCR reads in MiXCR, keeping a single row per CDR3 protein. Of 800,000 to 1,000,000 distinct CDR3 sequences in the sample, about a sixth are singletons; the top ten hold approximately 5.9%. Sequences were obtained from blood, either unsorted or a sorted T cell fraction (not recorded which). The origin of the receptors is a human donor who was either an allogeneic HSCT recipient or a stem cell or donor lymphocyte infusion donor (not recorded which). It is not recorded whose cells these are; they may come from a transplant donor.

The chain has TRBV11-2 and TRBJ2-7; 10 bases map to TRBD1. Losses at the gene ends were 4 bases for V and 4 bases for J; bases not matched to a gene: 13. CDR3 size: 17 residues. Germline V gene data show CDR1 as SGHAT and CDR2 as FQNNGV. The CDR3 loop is CASSSVGTGEREYEQYF. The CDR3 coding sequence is TGTGCCAGCAGCTCGGTGGGGACAGGGGAAAGGGAATACGAGCAGTACTTC.

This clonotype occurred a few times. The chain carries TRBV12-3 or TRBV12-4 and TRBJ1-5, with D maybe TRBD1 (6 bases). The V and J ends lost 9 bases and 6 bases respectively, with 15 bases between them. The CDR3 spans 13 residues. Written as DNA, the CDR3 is TGTGCCAGTTGCAGGGACAAGGCTCAGCCCCAGCATTTT. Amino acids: CASCRDKAQPQHF.

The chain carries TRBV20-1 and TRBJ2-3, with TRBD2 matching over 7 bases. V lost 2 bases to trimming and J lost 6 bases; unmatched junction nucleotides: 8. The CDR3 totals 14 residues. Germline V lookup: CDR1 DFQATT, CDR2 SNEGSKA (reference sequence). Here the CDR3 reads CSARLAEFGDTQYF. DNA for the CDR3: TGCAGTGCTAGACTAGCGGAATTCGGGGATACGCAGTATTTT.

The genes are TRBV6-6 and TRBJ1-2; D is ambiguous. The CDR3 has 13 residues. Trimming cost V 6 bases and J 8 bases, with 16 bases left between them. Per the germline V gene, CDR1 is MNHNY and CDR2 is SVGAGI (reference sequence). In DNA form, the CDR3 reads TGTGCCAGCAGCCATACTGAGAGTGGGGGCTACACCTTC. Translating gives CASSHTESGGYTF.

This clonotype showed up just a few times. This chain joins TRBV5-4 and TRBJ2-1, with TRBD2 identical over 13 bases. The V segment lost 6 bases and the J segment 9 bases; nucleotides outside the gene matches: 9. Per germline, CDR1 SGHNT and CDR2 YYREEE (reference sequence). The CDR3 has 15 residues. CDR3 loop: CASNRGLAGDGEQFF. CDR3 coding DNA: TGTGCCAGCAACCGAGGACTAGCGGGAGATGGTGAGCAGTTCTTC.

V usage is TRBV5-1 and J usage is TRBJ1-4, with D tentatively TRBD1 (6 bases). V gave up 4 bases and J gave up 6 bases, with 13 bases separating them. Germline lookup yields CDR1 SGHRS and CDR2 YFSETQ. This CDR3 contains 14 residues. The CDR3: CASSPQTGDEKLFF. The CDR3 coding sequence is TGCGCCAGCAGCCCTCAGACAGGAGATGAAAAACTGTTTTTT.

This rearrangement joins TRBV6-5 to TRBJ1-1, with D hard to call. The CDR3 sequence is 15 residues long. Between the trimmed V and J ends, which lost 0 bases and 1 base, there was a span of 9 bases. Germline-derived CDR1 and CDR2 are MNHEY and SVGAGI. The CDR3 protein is CASSYSTATNTEAFF. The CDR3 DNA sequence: TGTGCCAGCAGTTACTCTACAGCTACGAACACTGAAGCTTTCTTT.

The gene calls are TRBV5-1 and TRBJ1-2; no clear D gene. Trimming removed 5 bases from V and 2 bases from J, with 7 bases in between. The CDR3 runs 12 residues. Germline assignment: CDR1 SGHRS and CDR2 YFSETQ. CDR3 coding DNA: TGCGCCAGCAGAAGTTCCAACTATGGCTACACCTTC. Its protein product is CASRSSNYGYTF.

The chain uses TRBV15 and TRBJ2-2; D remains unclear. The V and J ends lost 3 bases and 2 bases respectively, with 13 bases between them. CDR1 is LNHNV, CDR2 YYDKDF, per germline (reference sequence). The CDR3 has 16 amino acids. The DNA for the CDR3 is TGTGCCACCAGCAGGCCCGGGTCAATAAACACCGGGGAGCTGTTTTTT. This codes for CATSRPGSINTGELFF.

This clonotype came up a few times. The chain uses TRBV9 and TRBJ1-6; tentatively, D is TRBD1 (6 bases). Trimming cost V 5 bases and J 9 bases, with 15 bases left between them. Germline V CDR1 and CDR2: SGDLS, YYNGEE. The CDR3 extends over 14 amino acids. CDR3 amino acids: CASSSRDNFSPLHF. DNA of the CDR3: TGTGCCAGCAGTTCCCGGGACAACTTTTCACCCCTCCACTTT.

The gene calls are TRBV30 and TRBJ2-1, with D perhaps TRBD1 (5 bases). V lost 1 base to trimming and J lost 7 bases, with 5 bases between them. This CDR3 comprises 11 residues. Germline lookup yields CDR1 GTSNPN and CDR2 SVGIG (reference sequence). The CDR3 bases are TGTGCCTGGAGTGGGACAAATGAGCAGTTCTTC. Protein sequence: CAWSGTNEQFF.

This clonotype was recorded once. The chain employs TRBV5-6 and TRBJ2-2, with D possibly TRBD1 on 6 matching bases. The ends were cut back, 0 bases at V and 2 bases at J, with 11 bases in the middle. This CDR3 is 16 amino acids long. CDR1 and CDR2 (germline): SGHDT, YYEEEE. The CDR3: CASSLAAGANTGELFF. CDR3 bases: TGTGCCAGCAGCTTGGCGGCAGGGGCAAACACCGGGGAGCTGTTTTTT.

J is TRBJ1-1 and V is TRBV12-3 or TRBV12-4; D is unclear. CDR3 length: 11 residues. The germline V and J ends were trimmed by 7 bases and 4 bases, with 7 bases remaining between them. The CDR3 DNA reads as TGTGCCAGCACAAAACCCACTGAAGCTTTCTTT. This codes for CASTKPTEAFF.

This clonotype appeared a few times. The CDR3 loop reads CASRESGEGQPQHF. The CDR3 coding sequence is TGTGCCAGCAGAGAGTCGGGCGAGGGTCAGCCCCAGCATTTT. The chain uses TRBV25-1 and TRBJ1-5; D is uncertain. This CDR3 spans 14 amino acids. The germline gives CDR1 MGHDK, CDR2 SYGVNS. Trimming took off 6 bases at V and 6 bases at J, with 15 bases between the two ends.

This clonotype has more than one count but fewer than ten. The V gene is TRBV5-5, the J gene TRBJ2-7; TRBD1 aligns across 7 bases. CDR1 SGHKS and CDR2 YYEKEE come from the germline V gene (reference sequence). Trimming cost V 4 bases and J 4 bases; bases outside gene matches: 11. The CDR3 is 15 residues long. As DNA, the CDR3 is TGTGCCAGCAGCACCAATCCGGGACAGCTTTACGAGCAGTACTTC. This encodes CASSTNPGQLYEQYF.

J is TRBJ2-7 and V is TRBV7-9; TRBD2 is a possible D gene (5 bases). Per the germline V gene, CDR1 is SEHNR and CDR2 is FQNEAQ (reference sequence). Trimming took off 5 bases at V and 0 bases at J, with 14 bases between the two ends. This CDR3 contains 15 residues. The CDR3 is CASSPPPGYSYEQYF. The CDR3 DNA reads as TGTGCCAGCAGCCCCCCACCGGGGTACTCCTACGAGCAGTACTTC.

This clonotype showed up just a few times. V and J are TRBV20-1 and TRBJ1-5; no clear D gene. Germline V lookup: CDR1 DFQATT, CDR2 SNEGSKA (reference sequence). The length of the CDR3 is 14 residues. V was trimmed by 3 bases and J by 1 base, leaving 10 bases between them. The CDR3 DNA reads TGCAGTGCTAGCCCGGGTTACAGCAATCAGCCCCAGCATTTT. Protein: CSASPGYSNQPQHF.

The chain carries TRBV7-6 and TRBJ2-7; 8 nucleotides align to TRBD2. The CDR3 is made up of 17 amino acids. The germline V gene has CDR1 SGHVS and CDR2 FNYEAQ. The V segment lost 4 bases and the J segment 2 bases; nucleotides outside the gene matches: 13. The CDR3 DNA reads TGTGCCAGCAGCTCCGCGTTAGTTGGGCGGGAGGCCTACGAGCAGTACTTC. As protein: CASSSALVGREAYEQYF.

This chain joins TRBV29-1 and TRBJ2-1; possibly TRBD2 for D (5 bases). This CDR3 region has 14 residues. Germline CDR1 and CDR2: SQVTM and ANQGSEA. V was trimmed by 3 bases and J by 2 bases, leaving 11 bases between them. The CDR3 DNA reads TGCAGCGTTGATGGGCTAGCTACCTACAATGAGCAGTTCTTC. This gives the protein CSVDGLATYNEQFF.

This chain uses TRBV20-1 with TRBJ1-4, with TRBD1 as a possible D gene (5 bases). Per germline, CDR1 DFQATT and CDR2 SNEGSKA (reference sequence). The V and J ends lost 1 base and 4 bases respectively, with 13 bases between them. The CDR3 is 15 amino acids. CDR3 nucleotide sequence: TGCAGTGCTAGAGCTTTGGGGGGAGGTAATGAAAAACTGTTTTTT. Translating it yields CSARALGGGNEKLFF.

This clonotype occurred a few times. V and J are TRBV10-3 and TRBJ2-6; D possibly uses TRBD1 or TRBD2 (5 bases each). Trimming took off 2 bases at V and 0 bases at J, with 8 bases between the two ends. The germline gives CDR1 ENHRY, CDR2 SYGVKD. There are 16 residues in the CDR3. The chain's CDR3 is CAISETGLSGANVLTF. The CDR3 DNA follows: TGTGCCATCAGTGAGACAGGACTCTCTGGGGCCAACGTCCTGACTTTC.

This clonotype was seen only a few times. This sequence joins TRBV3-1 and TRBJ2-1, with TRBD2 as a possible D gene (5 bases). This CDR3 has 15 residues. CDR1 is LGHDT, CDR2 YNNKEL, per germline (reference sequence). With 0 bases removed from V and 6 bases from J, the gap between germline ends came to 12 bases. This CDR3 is CASSQELGPPNEQFF. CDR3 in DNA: TGTGCCAGCAGCCAAGAACTAGGTCCCCCCAATGAGCAGTTCTTC.

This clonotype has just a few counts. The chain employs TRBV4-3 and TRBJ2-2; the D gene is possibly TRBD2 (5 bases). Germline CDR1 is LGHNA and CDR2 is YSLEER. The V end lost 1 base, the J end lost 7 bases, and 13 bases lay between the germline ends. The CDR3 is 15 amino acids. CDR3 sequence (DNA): TGCGCCAGCAGCCAAGGTTTCCTAGCTCACGGGGAGCTGTTTTTT. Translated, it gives CASSQGFLAHGELFF.

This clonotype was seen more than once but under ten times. The CDR3 spells CASSPPGRTYNEQFF. CDR3 bases: TGTGCCAGCAGCCCCCCTGGACGGACCTACAATGAGCAGTTCTTC. The V and J genes are TRBV7-3 and TRBJ2-1; D unresolved. This CDR3 comprises 15 residues. V was trimmed by 5 bases and J by 2 bases, leaving 13 bases between them. The germline V gene encodes CDR1 SGHTA and CDR2 FQGTGA. Drawing the rest from reference TRBV7-3 and TRBJ2-1, the complete variable domain is GAGVSQTPSNKVTEKGKYVELRCDPISGHTALYWYRQSLGQGPEFLIYFQGTGAADDSGLPNDRFFAVRPEGSVSTLKIQRTERGDSAVYLCASSPPGRTYNEQFFGPGTRLTVL.